A single sample is the source of the 30 T cell receptor beta chains below, sequenced in a study of cytomegalovirus exposure and HLA in healthy donors. PCR used 60 Vbeta primers and 13 Jbeta primers. Here immunoSEQ multiplex PCR was the method, and the copy in TCRdb shows in-frame clones only, minus some. This sample yields 170,000 or so clones, of which over 60% are seen a single time; approximately 3.1% belongs to the top ten. The sequenced sample was PBMCs. Source of these receptors: a woman aged 40 to 50 in good health and CMV-seronegative.

There are a few counts of this clone. This chain connects TRBV2 to TRBJ1-1, with D unclear. This CDR3 spans 15 amino acids. V was shortened by 7 bases and J by 1 base, with 16 bases between the two germline ends. Germline-derived CDR1 and CDR2 are SNHLY and FYNNEI. The CDR3 DNA follows: TGTGCCAGCACCCTTTTGGGGAGTCCGAACACTGAAGCTTTCTTT. Residues: CASTLLGSPNTEAFF.

V is TRBV6-5 and J is TRBJ1-2; D is perhaps TRBD1 (6 bases). The CDR3 loop spans 12 amino acids. V was shortened by 2 bases and J by 14 bases, with 15 bases between the two germline ends. Germline V gene sequence: CDR1 MNHEY, CDR2 SVGAGI. The CDR3 DNA sequence: TGTGCCAGCAGTTACGGGCAGGGGCAGGAGACCTTC. This sequence encodes CASSYGQGQETF.

The count of this clone is one. The V gene is TRBV10-1, the J gene TRBJ1-1, with TRBD1 identical over 7 bases. The V segment lost 3 bases and the J segment 3 bases; nucleotides outside the gene matches: 10. This CDR3 has 16 amino acids. CDR1 is WNHNN and CDR2 is SYGVQD in the germline V gene (reference sequence). The CDR3 bases are TGCGCCAGCAGTGACACTGACAGGGTGGCGGACACTGAAGCTTTCTTT. This encodes CASSDTDRVADTEAFF.

J is TRBJ1-1 and V is TRBV5-1; D is uncertain. The V end was cut by 0 bases, the J end by 0 bases, with 9 bases between. Germline CDR1 reads SGHRS; CDR2 reads YFSETQ. This CDR3 has 15 amino acids. The CDR3, as DNA: TGCGCCAGCAGCTTGGGGAGGCGGGTGAACACTGAAGCTTTCTTT. The encoded protein is CASSLGRRVNTEAFF.

The chain has TRBV6-5 and TRBJ2-3; TRBD1 matches at 8 bases. This CDR3 has 15 amino acids. The germline gives CDR1 MNHEY, CDR2 SVGAGI. Trimming at V came to 6 bases and at J to 3 bases, leaving 8 bases not matched to a gene. CDR3 sequence: CASRRQGYSTDTQYF. The CDR3 DNA reads as TGTGCCAGCAGACGACAGGGGTATTCAACAGATACGCAGTATTTT.

Only one count was recorded for this clone. This rearrangement joins TRBV6-5 to TRBJ2-3; 8 bases match TRBD1. The germline V gene encodes CDR1 MNHEY and CDR2 SVGAGI. The CDR3 contains 15 residues. Trimming removed 1 base from V and 1 base from J; junction bases left unmatched: 1. DNA for the CDR3: TGTGCCAGCAGTTACTGGGGACAGGGCACAGATACGCAGTATTTT. Translated, it gives CASSYWGQGTDTQYF.

The V gene is TRBV5-4, the J gene TRBJ1-6, with 11 nucleotides matching TRBD1. This CDR3 comprises 16 residues. Germline CDR1 and CDR2: SGHNT and YYREEE (reference sequence). Trimming took 3 bases from V and 8 from J; bases not matched to a gene: 7. CDR3 loop: CASSYGDRGNHSPLHF. The DNA of the CDR3 is TGTGCCAGCAGCTACGGGGACAGGGGGAATCATTCACCCCTCCACTTT.

The genes are TRBV2 and TRBJ2-7, with D maybe TRBD2 (7 bases). Per the germline V gene, CDR1 is SNHLY and CDR2 is FYNNEI. The CDR3 totals 15 residues. Trimming left V 4 bases short and J 2 bases short, with 15 bases between. CDR3 loop: CASSVGGGGPYEQYF. The CDR3 DNA reads as TGTGCCAGCAGTGTAGGAGGGGGGGGCCCCTACGAGCAGTACTTC.

The rearrangement links TRBV6-5 to TRBJ1-2; possibly TRBD1 for D (6 bases). This CDR3 comprises 14 residues. The germline V gene has CDR1 MNHEY and CDR2 SVGAGI. The V end lost 6 bases, the J end lost 6 bases, and 17 bases lay between the germline ends. CDR3 in DNA: TGTGCCAGCAGGTCAGGAAGGGGGTCGGATGGCTACACCTTC. This codes for CASRSGRGSDGYTF.

This clone was recorded a few times. The V call is TRBV6-5, the J call TRBJ1-1; D not certain. V dropped 6 bases and J dropped 6 bases, with 14 bases sitting between them. Germline lookup yields CDR1 MNHEY and CDR2 SVGAGI. The CDR3 runs 13 residues. The CDR3 loop reads CASRLHQSAEAFF. CDR3 in DNA: TGTGCCAGCAGACTTCACCAAAGCGCTGAAGCTTTCTTT.

Here the CDR3 reads CASSKNPDSRVLAQHF. CDR3 DNA: TGTGCCAGTAGTAAGAACCCGGACAGCCGGGTATTGGCCCAGCATTTT. The gene calls are TRBV19 and TRBJ1-5; maybe TRBD1 (6 bases). Deletions cut 4 bases from V and 11 bases from J, with 24 bases between. The germline gives CDR1 LNHDA, CDR2 SQIVND (reference sequence). There are 16 residues in the CDR3.

V and J are TRBV25-1 and TRBJ1-4; 9 bases align to TRBD1. Trimming took 3 bases from V and 10 from J; bases not matched to a gene: 9. The CDR3 length is 15 residues. Germline V lookup: CDR1 MGHDK, CDR2 SYGVNS. The CDR3 nucleotides read TGTGCCAGCAGTGAGCCATGGACAGGGGATGGAAAACTGTTTTTT. It yields the protein CASSEPWTGDGKLFF.

In the case of this clone: An end of the junction differs from the germline gene, which may be a read error. The chain joins TRBV7-9 to TRBJ2-7; D perhaps matches TRBD1 (5 bases). This CDR3 is 12 amino acids long. Germline assignment: CDR1 SEHNR and CDR2 FQNEAQ (reference sequence). The CDR3 sequence: CSSSFDSYEQYF. The CDR3 DNA is TGTTCCAGCAGCTTTGACAGCTACGAGCAGTACTTC.

This clone came up a few times. The V gene is TRBV5-1, the J gene TRBJ2-5; 9 positions match TRBD1. The CDR3 is 15 residues long. CDR1 SGHRS and CDR2 YFSETQ come from the germline V gene. Trimming at V came to 1 base and at J to 4 bases, leaving 5 bases not matched to a gene. CDR3 protein: CASSLTGGVGETQYF. CDR3 DNA sequence: TGCGCCAGCAGCTTGACAGGGGGCGTAGGAGAGACCCAGTACTTC.

V is TRBV5-5 and J is TRBJ2-7; TRBD2 agrees at 7 bases. The CDR3 is made up of 14 amino acids. Germline values: CDR1 SGHKS, CDR2 YYEKEE (reference sequence). The V gene end was trimmed by 0 bases and the J gene end by 4 bases; junction bases not matched to a gene: 4. CDR3 DNA: TGTGCCAGCAGCTTGGACCCCGGGAGGTACGAGCAGTACTTC. Translating gives CASSLDPGRYEQYF.

V is TRBV11-3 and J is TRBJ2-3; 13 positions match TRBD2. This CDR3 is 15 amino acids long. The junction had 3 bases not matched to a gene; V was cut back by 5 bases and J by 4 bases. CDR1 is SGHNT, CDR2 YENEEA, per germline. The CDR3 spells CASSQGLAGSDTQYF. The CDR3 region has the DNA TGTGCCAGCAGCCAGGGACTAGCGGGGTCAGATACGCAGTATTTT.

The CDR3 loop reads CASSLSLDTQYF. In nucleotides, the CDR3 is TGCGCCAGCAGCTTGTCGTTAGATACGCAGTATTTT. V and J are TRBV5-1 and TRBJ2-3; D remains unclear. V lost 1 base and J 5 bases, leaving 5 bases between the germline ends. There are 12 residues in the CDR3. Germline values: CDR1 SGHRS, CDR2 YFSETQ.

V gene TRBV5-1 combines with J gene TRBJ1-1; D unclear. The V gene's germline CDR1 is SGHRS and CDR2 YFSETQ. V shed 0 bases and J shed 6 bases, with 15 bases lying between them. The CDR3 totals 15 residues. CDR3 in amino acids: CASSLAQEAGAEAFF. The CDR3 region has the DNA TGCGCCAGCAGCTTGGCCCAGGAGGCGGGCGCTGAAGCTTTCTTT.

This clone turned up a few times. V and J are TRBV2 and TRBJ1-1; no clear D gene. The CDR3 runs 13 residues. Germline loops: CDR1 SNHLY, CDR2 FYNNEI. With 7 bases removed from V and 2 bases from J, the gap between germline ends came to 11 bases. The CDR3 DNA reads as TGTGCCAGCATCCCGAGCCTTAACACTGAAGCTTTCTTT. This gives the protein CASIPSLNTEAFF.

This chain joins TRBV7-9 and TRBJ2-1; TRBD2 aligns across 7 bases. The germline V gene has CDR1 SEHNR and CDR2 FQNEAQ (reference sequence). V lost 0 bases, J lost 5 bases, and 10 bases stayed unmatched. The CDR3 consists of 17 residues. CDR3 amino acids: CASSLAWGRGDNNEQFF. For the CDR3, the DNA is TGTGCCAGCAGCTTAGCGTGGGGACGGGGGGATAACAATGAGCAGTTCTTC.

V is TRBV4-1 and J is TRBJ2-5, with 9 bases matching TRBD1. This CDR3 has 14 amino acids. The germline V gene has CDR1 MGHRA and CDR2 YSYEKL. The V and J ends lost 4 bases and 4 bases, in that order; junction bases with no gene match: 4. CDR3 DNA: TGCGCCAGCAGCCGACAGGGGGAGCGAGAGACCCAGTACTTC. It is translated as CASSRQGERETQYF.

The chain uses TRBV27 and TRBJ2-7; possibly TRBD2 for D (6 bases). Germline V gene sequence: CDR1 MNHEY, CDR2 SMNVEV (reference sequence). This CDR3 contains 14 residues. The germline V and J ends were trimmed by 5 bases and 0 bases, with 11 bases remaining between them. CDR3 sequence reads: CASSRLGGSYEQYF. The DNA of the CDR3 is TGTGCCAGCAGTAGATTGGGGGGCTCCTACGAGCAGTACTTC.

This sequence joins TRBV16 and TRBJ1-1; D remains ambiguous. V lost 2 bases, J lost 1 base, and 5 bases lay in between. This CDR3 contains 13 residues. Germline V gene lookup returns CDR1 KGHSY and CDR2 FQNENV. The CDR3 loop reads CASSQTENTEAFF. CDR3 sequence (DNA): TGTGCCAGCAGCCAAACAGAGAACACTGAAGCTTTCTTT.

The rearrangement links TRBV18 to TRBJ1-5; 9 bases align to TRBD1. Germline V lookup: CDR1 KGHSH, CDR2 LQKENI. Losses at the gene ends were 5 bases for V and 2 bases for J; bases not matched to a gene: 10. CDR3 length: 17 amino acids. This chain's CDR3 is CASSTGTGRAGNQPQHF. CDR3 in DNA: TGTGCCAGCTCAACAGGGACAGGGAGAGCTGGCAATCAGCCCCAGCATTTT.

This clone was recorded once. This sequence joins TRBV19 and TRBJ2-7; 9 nucleotides align to TRBD2. V shed 4 bases, J shed 2 bases, and the junction held 15 bases outside the gene matches. The CDR3 consists of 18 residues. The germline CDR1 and CDR2 sequences are LNHDA and SQIVND (reference sequence). The CDR3 is CASSTTKRGVFLPYEQYF. For the CDR3, the DNA is TGTGCCAGTAGTACCACTAAGCGGGGGGTTTTCTTACCCTACGAGCAGTACTTC.

The chain has TRBV18 and TRBJ1-6; 7 nucleotides agree with TRBD1. After removal of 1 base from V and 5 bases from J, the junction contained 2 bases not matched to a gene. Germline loops: CDR1 KGHSH, CDR2 LQKENI. The CDR3 covers 15 residues. The chain's CDR3 is CASSPLGTDNSPLHF. CDR3 in DNA: TGTGCCAGCTCACCACTAGGGACAGATAATTCACCCCTCCACTTT.

The V and J genes are TRBV2 and TRBJ2-2; TRBD1 agrees at 7 bases. Trimming took 4 bases from V and 3 from J; bases not matched to a gene: 2. Germline CDR1 and CDR2: SNHLY and FYNNEI. The CDR3 has 14 amino acids. The CDR3 region has the DNA TGTGCCAGCAGTGCCGGGACAGACACCGGGGAGCTGTTTTTT. It translates to CASSAGTDTGELFF.

The V gene is TRBV6-5, the J gene TRBJ2-3; 7 positions agree with TRBD1. This CDR3 spans 14 amino acids. Germline V gene data show CDR1 as MNHEY and CDR2 as SVGAGI. The V gene end was trimmed by 5 bases and the J gene end by 6 bases; junction bases not matched to a gene: 8. The CDR3 coding sequence is TGTGCCAGCAGTCTCAGACAGGGCCCGGATACGCAGTATTTT. Its translation is CASSLRQGPDTQYF.

The chain is built from TRBV5-6 and TRBJ2-7; 12 bases map to TRBD1. There are 15 residues in the CDR3. With V trimmed by 6 bases and J by 3 bases, 7 bases remained unmatched. CDR1 SGHDT and CDR2 YYEEEE come from the germline V gene. The DNA of the CDR3 is TGTGCCAGCAACTCCGGGACAGGGGGCGACTACGAGCAGTACTTC. Residues: CASNSGTGGDYEQYF. Based on the CDR3 plus reference TRBV5-6 and TRBJ2-7, the full variable domain is DAGVTQSPTHLIKTRGQQVTLRCSPKSGHDTVSWYQQALGQGPQFIFQYYEEEERQRGNFPDRFSGHQFPNYSSELNVNALLLGDSALYLCASNSGTGGDYEQYFGPGTRLTVT.

V usage is TRBV5-4 and J usage is TRBJ2-2; TRBD2 agrees at 8 bases. With 4 bases clipped from V and 7 bases from J, the junction kept 6 bases outside the gene matches. Looked up from germline, CDR1 is SGHNT and CDR2 is YYREEE (reference sequence). The CDR3 extends over 14 amino acids. Written as DNA, the CDR3 is TGTGCCAGCAGCATCGGGGGGGTTAACGGGGAGCTGTTTTTT. It encodes CASSIGGVNGELFF.